This passage covers 3 T cell receptor beta chains from one sample sequenced in a study of tumor-infiltrating lymphocytes in primary liver carcinoma. A constant-region primer served to make TCR beta cDNA from roughly 500 ng total RNA. Employing slightly modified ARM-PCR, three nested multiplex PCR rounds were run, and these gave rise to the TCR beta libraries. Use of TRBV1-TRBV30 forward primers with a C-beta reverse primer characterized the first two PCR rounds, which lasted around 9 cycles each. MiXCR, run by TCRdb on the multiplex PCR reads, gives a single entry per CDR3 protein. The repertoire includes 310,000 or so distinct CDR3 sequences, 50% to 75% of them detected once, and over 15% sits in the top ten. Blood RNA originated from unsorted whole blood, with germline DNA additionally extracted. Sequencing was done on a sample of peripheral blood. Receptors were obtained from a woman in her 30s with primary liver carcinoma and hepatitis B virus infection.

Concerning this clonotype: This may arise from a read error, as a much more abundant clone is one base away. The chain couples TRBV29-1 to TRBJ2-5; D gene uncertain. This CDR3 is 10 amino acids long. Germline CDR1 and CDR2: SQVTM and ANQGSEA. The V end was cut by 7 bases, the J end by 5 bases, with 8 bases between. The CDR3 reads CSADVETQYF. CDR3 DNA sequence: TGCAGCGCTGATGTTGAGACCCAGTACTTC. Based on the CDR3 plus reference TRBV29-1 and TRBJ2-5, the full variable domain is SAVISQKPSRDICQRGTSLTIQCQVDSQVTMMFWYRQQPGQSLTLIATANQGSEATYESGFVIDKFPISRPNLTFSTLTVSNMSPEDSSIYLCSADVETQYFGPGTRLLVL.

This chain connects TRBV7-9 to TRBJ1-2, with D unclear. Germline V gene sequence: CDR1 SEHNR, CDR2 FQNEAQ (reference sequence). Trimming left V 7 bases short and J 0 bases short, with 12 bases between. The CDR3 covers 14 residues. CDR3 sequence (DNA): TGTGCCAGCAAGCCGGATATTTCTAACTATGGCTACACCTTC. Translated: CASKPDISNYGYTF. The full variable domain, in which reference TRBV7-9 and TRBJ1-2 provide the parts outside the CDR3, is DTGVSQNPRHKITKRGQNVTFRCDPISEHNRLYWYRQTLGQGPEFLTYFQNEAQLEKSRLLSDRFSAERPKGSFSTLEIQRTEQGDSAMYLCASKPDISNYGYTFGSGTRLTVV.

The rearrangement uses TRBV7-9 and TRBJ1-1; D remains unclear. The V end lost 1 base, the J end lost 3 bases, and 6 bases lay between the germline ends. The length of the CDR3 is 13 residues. Per the germline V gene, CDR1 is SEHNR and CDR2 is FQNEAQ (reference sequence). CDR3 coding DNA: TGTGCCAGCAGCTTAGAAATGGACACTGAAGCTTTCTTT. Its translation: CASSLEMDTEAFF.